The clone carrying this TCR beta chain was detected ten times or more. The source of the sample is a study of molecular identifiers for immune sequencing clone quantification. As previously described, bulk TCR libraries were made using listed TCR primers. A single record per CDR3 protein comes from TCRdb applying MiXCR to the PCR reads. The table includes 300,000 to 350,000 distinct CDR3 sequences, roughly a fifth detected once. The CDR3 extends over 14 amino acids. Germline V gene data show CDR1 as MDHEN and CDR2 as SYDVKM. Trimming cost V 1 base and J 1 base, with 7 bases left between them. The gene calls are TRBV28 and TRBJ1-1; D is uncertain. Specimen: naive CD8+ T cells from blood, with Jurkat cell RNA spiked in. Described subset: FACS-sorted CD8+CD4-CCR7+CD45RA+ naive T cells. This clonotype was obtained from a human donor in good health. Some libraries in this study had Jurkat cell RNA spiked in. The CDR3 DNA follows: TGTGCCAGCAGTTTATTTGGTCGGAACACTGAAGCTTTCTTT. Amino acids: CASSLFGRNTEAFF.